The 14 T cell receptor beta chains below were found in one sample sequenced in a study of blood T cell repertoires in COVID-19. Sequencing was performed with immunoSEQ multiplex PCR; in TCRdb, only in-frame clones are kept and a portion is missing. The repertoire includes under 150,000 clones, less than 90% of them detected once, and roughly 2.4% sits in the top ten. The sequencing input was peripheral blood. The receptors stem from a man younger than 40 with acute or convalescent COVID-19.

The chain is built from TRBV28 and TRBJ2-7; D possibly corresponds to TRBD2 (5 bases). This CDR3 spans 14 amino acids. The V end lost 10 bases, the J end lost 0 bases, and 16 bases lay between the germline ends. The germline V gene encodes CDR1 MDHEN and CDR2 SYDVKM. The CDR3 here is CATRASQPSYEQYF. The CDR3 DNA sequence: TGTGCCACGCGGGCCAGCCAACCCTCCTACGAGCAGTACTTC.

This clone was observed a handful of times. V usage is TRBV2 and J usage is TRBJ2-7, with 11 bases matching TRBD2. In germline, CDR1 is SNHLY, CDR2 FYNNEI. Trimming took 8 bases from V and 3 from J; bases not matched to a gene: 6. This CDR3 spans 14 amino acids. The CDR3: CASRSGRAGYEQYV. The CDR3 DNA reads TGTGCCAGCCGTAGCGGGAGGGCGGGCTACGAGCAGTACGTC.

This clone turned up a few times. The V gene is TRBV19, the J gene TRBJ1-5; perhaps TRBD1 as D (6 bases). Germline V gene lookup returns CDR1 LNHDA and CDR2 SQIVND (reference sequence). Trimming removed 3 bases from V and 5 bases from J, with 17 bases in between. The CDR3 extends over 16 amino acids. The CDR3 nucleotides read TGTGCCAGTAGTATGGACAGACCCTTTGGGCATCAGCCCCAGCATTTT. Translating gives CASSMDRPFGHQPQHF.

The J gene is TRBJ1-5, the V gene TRBV6-2 or TRBV6-3; TRBD1 might be the D (5 bases). Germline V CDR1 and CDR2: MNHEY, SVGEGT. V was shortened by 0 bases and J by 4 bases, with 7 bases between the two germline ends. The CDR3 has 14 residues. The CDR3 loop reads CASSYSGLNQPQHF. The CDR3 nucleotides read TGTGCCAGCAGTTACTCGGGGCTGAATCAGCCCCAGCATTTT.

The chain is built from TRBV5-6 and TRBJ2-2; the match to TRBD2 covers 10 bases. V dropped 4 bases and J dropped 5; count of bases not matched to a gene: 5. This CDR3 region has 15 residues. Germline lookup yields CDR1 SGHDT and CDR2 YYEEEE. This CDR3 reads CASSQAGGRTGELFF. The CDR3 DNA is TGTGCCAGCAGCCAAGCGGGAGGGAGGACCGGGGAGCTGTTTTTT. The whole variable domain, remainder taken from reference TRBV5-6 and TRBJ2-2, is DAGVTQSPTHLIKTRGQQVTLRCSPKSGHDTVSWYQQALGQGPQFIFQYYEEEERQRGNFPDRFSGHQFPNYSSELNVNALLLGDSALYLCASSQAGGRTGELFFGEGSRLTVL.

The V call is TRBV6-6, the J call TRBJ2-1; TRBD1 agrees at 7 bases. This CDR3 has 15 residues. V was pared by 1 base and J by 6 bases, with 6 bases of the junction left unmatched. Germline CDR1 reads MNHNY; CDR2 reads SVGAGI (reference sequence). The CDR3 here is CASSYWDRESNEQFF. The CDR3 nucleotides are TGTGCCAGCAGTTACTGGGACAGAGAATCCAATGAGCAGTTCTTC.

This sequence joins TRBV19 and TRBJ1-3; D is possibly TRBD1 (6 bases). This CDR3 is 15 amino acids long. CDR1 is LNHDA, CDR2 SQIVND, per germline (reference sequence). The V end was cut by 9 bases, the J end by 1 base, with 16 bases between. The DNA for the CDR3 is TGTGCCAGCGGGACCGGACAGTCATCTGGAAACACCATATATTTT. The encoded protein is CASGTGQSSGNTIYF.

This chain connects TRBV5-8 to TRBJ2-5; D unclear. The CDR3 runs 15 residues. Germline CDR1 is SGHTS and CDR2 is YDEGEE. Trimming stripped 0 bases from V and 3 bases from J, with 12 bases between. The CDR3 spells CASSLGETNKETQYF. The CDR3 bases are TGTGCCAGCAGCTTGGGTGAAACAAACAAAGAGACCCAGTACTTC.

The chain links TRBV4-2 to TRBJ1-2; D remains unclear. V gave up 4 bases and J gave up 4 bases, with 22 bases separating them. The CDR3 sequence is 17 residues long. Germline loops: CDR1 LGHNA, CDR2 YNFKEQ. The CDR3 nucleotides are TGTGCCAGCAGCCCGCCGGGATTGGGTGGAACATCCTATGGCTACACCTTC. Protein: CASSPPGLGGTSYGYTF.

This chain joins TRBV2 and TRBJ2-1, with 10 positions matching TRBD2. V lost 8 bases to trimming and J lost 4 bases; unmatched junction nucleotides: 5. There are 14 residues in the CDR3. CDR1 and CDR2 (germline): SNHLY, FYNNEI. The CDR3 nucleotides read TGTGCCAGCGGCGCGACTAGCGGGTACAATGAGCAGTTCTTC. Its protein is CASGATSGYNEQFF.

This clone was observed a handful of times. This sequence joins TRBV7-8 and TRBJ1-5; D unclear. This CDR3 has 17 amino acids. CDR1 and CDR2 from the germline V gene are SGHVS and FQNEAQ. V dropped 1 base and J dropped 0 bases, with 13 bases sitting between them. In DNA form, the CDR3 reads TGTGCCAGCAGCTTAGAAGAGGTAACTTATAGCAATCAGCCCCAGCATTTT. Amino acid sequence: CASSLEEVTYSNQPQHF.

This rearrangement joins TRBV30 to TRBJ2-7, with 11 bases aligning to TRBD2. Germline V lookup: CDR1 GTSNPN, CDR2 SVGIG (reference sequence). The V segment lost 5 bases and the J segment 0 bases; nucleotides outside the gene matches: 15. The CDR3 is made up of 18 amino acids. CDR3 DNA sequence: TGTGCCTGGGGGGAACTAGCGGGGGCGAAACCCAGCTCCTACGAGCAGTACTTC. It yields the protein CAWGELAGAKPSSYEQYF.

The DNA of the CDR3 is TGTGCCAGCAGCCCCCTCGTGGGGGGGATCTACAATGAGCAGTTCTTC. It encodes CASSPLVGGIYNEQFF. The V call is TRBV3-1 (or the pseudogene TRBV3-2), the J call TRBJ2-1, with 7 bases that match TRBD2. CDR1 LGHDT and CDR2 YNNKEL come from the germline V gene (reference sequence). V shed 4 bases and J 3 bases; nucleotides not matched to a gene: 9. The CDR3 is 16 residues long.

V gene TRBV9 combines with J gene TRBJ2-2; 14 nucleotides agree with TRBD2. Germline V gene data show CDR1 as SGDLS and CDR2 as YYNGEE. The V gene end was trimmed by 3 bases and the J gene end by 7 bases; junction bases not matched to a gene: 8. The CDR3 consists of 17 residues. This CDR3 reads CASSGGGLAGVGGELFF. In DNA form, the CDR3 reads TGTGCCAGCAGCGGCGGGGGACTAGCGGGAGTAGGCGGGGAGCTGTTTTTT. Based on the CDR3 plus reference TRBV9 and TRBJ2-2, the full variable domain is DSGVTQTPKHLITATGQRVTLRCSPRSGDLSVYWYQQSLDQGLQFLIQYYNGEERAKGNILERFSAQQFPDLHSELNLSSLELGDSALYFCASSGGGLAGVGGELFFGEGSRLTVL.